This T cell receptor beta chain was retrieved from a study of T-cell memory formation after mild COVID-19. Across the study: Largely, the TCR clusters proved donor specific.

Comments on this clonotype: Its antigen remains unknown.

V lost 6 bases to trimming and J lost 7 bases, with 15 bases between them. This CDR3 contains 13 residues. TCRdb re-called the 5' RACE reads through MiXCR, storing one row per CDR3 protein. The sample has 160,000 or so distinct CDR3 sequences; 25% to 40% are singletons. Regarding the study as a whole: Contracting clones from day 15 to 85 showed balanced CD4/CD8; later expanders favored CD4+.

Sample: PBMCs or a T cell subset sorted from them (not recorded which). V and J are TRBV12-3 or TRBV12-4 and TRBJ1-1, with a tentative D call TRBD1 (6 bases). The sequence derives from an adult woman who had mild COVID-19 (a few samples of this study predate the infection). Cell type and time point are not known. DNA of the CDR3: TGTGCCAGCAGGAGGGGGATTTTTAGTGAAGCTTTCTTT. Translating gives CASRRGIFSEAFF.